The 22 T cell receptor beta chains presented below share a single source sample, sequenced in a study of OX40 agonist ivuxolimab in advanced cancers. Here immunoSEQ multiplex PCR was the method, and the copy in TCRdb shows in-frame clones only, minus some. This sample has 65,000 to 90,000 clones; around 90% occur once, and the top ten carry under 0.65%. The input for sequencing was CD4+ or CD8+ T cells sorted from blood, taken in a trial of the OX40 agonist ivuxolimab. The receptors derive from an adult with an advanced solid tumor such as melanoma, head and neck, liver or kidney cancer.

The rearrangement links TRBV5-1 to TRBJ1-4, with D unresolved. Germline-derived CDR1 and CDR2 are SGHRS and YFSETQ. With 5 bases removed from V and 0 bases from J, the gap between germline ends came to 5 bases. This CDR3 comprises 13 residues. CDR3 region: CASSESTNEKLFF. The CDR3 DNA reads TGCGCCAGCAGTGAGTCAACTAATGAAAAACTGTTTTTT.

The chain uses TRBV28 and TRBJ2-6; unclear D gene. V lost 5 bases and J lost 4, with 3 bases in between. The CDR3 is 12 amino acids. Germline loops: CDR1 MDHEN, CDR2 SYDVKM. In DNA, the CDR3 is TGTGCCAGCAGTAGCGGGGCCAACGTCCTGACTTTC. It is translated as CASSSGANVLTF.

The V call is TRBV30, the J call TRBJ1-4; 8 bases are shared with TRBD1. The V and J ends lost 1 base and 3 bases, in that order; junction bases with no gene match: 4. The CDR3 has 15 amino acids. Germline lookup yields CDR1 GTSNPN and CDR2 SVGIG (reference sequence). Written as DNA, the CDR3 is TGTGCCTGGAGTGGCGACAGGGGATCTAATGAAAAACTGTTTTTT. Protein sequence: CAWSGDRGSNEKLFF.

This chain joins TRBV7-9 and TRBJ2-3; 14 nucleotides agree with TRBD2. Losses at the gene ends were 6 bases for V and 1 base for J; bases not matched to a gene: 9. The CDR3 sequence is 18 residues long. In germline, CDR1 is SEHNR, CDR2 FQNEAQ (reference sequence). The CDR3 loop reads CASSFGTSGRPGTDTQYF. CDR3 coding DNA: TGTGCCAGCAGTTTCGGGACTAGCGGGAGACCTGGCACAGATACGCAGTATTTT.

This chain links TRBV5-4 with TRBJ2-1, with D tentatively TRBD2 (6 bases). Germline V gives CDR1 SGHNT, CDR2 YYREEE (reference sequence). The CDR3 covers 15 residues. The V gene lost 4 bases and the J gene lost 8 bases, with 19 bases spanning the gap. CDR3 coding DNA: TGTGCCAGCAGCCGGAGGGAGGTGGGGTTGGATGAGCAGTTCTTC. It encodes CASSRREVGLDEQFF.

This chain joins TRBV12-5 and TRBJ2-1; 13 bases line up with TRBD2. With V trimmed by 0 bases and J by 7 bases, 3 bases remained unmatched. This CDR3 has 16 amino acids. Per germline, CDR1 LGHNT and CDR2 FRNRAP. In DNA form, the CDR3 reads TGTGCTAGTGGTTTGGTACTAGCGGGAGGGCTTAATGAGCAGTTCTTC. Translating it yields CASGLVLAGGLNEQFF.

The V gene is TRBV5-4, the J gene TRBJ2-7; the match to TRBD1 covers 10 bases. The CDR3 runs to 13 residues. The germline gives CDR1 SGHNT, CDR2 YYREEE (reference sequence). The junction had 3 bases not matched to a gene; V was cut back by 4 bases and J by 5 bases. The CDR3 DNA reads as TGTGCCAGCAGCGCCGACAGGGGGCACGAGCAGTACTTC. Translation gives CASSADRGHEQYF.

The chain combines TRBV28 with TRBJ2-7; 11 nucleotides match TRBD1. The length of the CDR3 is 14 residues. Germline V lookup: CDR1 MDHEN, CDR2 SYDVKM. Trimming took 7 bases from V and 6 from J; bases not matched to a gene: 8. The CDR3 reads CASTHSGTGGEQYF. The CDR3 DNA reads as TGTGCCAGCACTCACTCCGGGACAGGGGGCGAGCAGTACTTC.

The rearrangement uses TRBV21-1 and TRBJ2-7; the table's D gene call, TRBD2, was not cross checked with the DNA. TRBV21-1 is marked as a pseudogene. The CDR3 consists of 16 residues. In DNA, the CDR3 is TGTGCCAGCAGCAAAGTTTCCCGGGGTTTTTCCTACGAGCAGTACTTC. Protein product: CASSKVSRGFSYEQYF.

The chain recombines TRBV5-4 with TRBJ2-1, with 8 positions matching TRBD2. The length of the CDR3 is 16 residues. Looked up from germline, CDR1 is SGHNT and CDR2 is YYREEE (reference sequence). The ends lost 3 bases at V and 6 bases at J; junction bases unmatched: 11. CDR3 nucleotide sequence: TGTGCCAGCAGCTCCCAGCCGGGACTAGGATTCAATGAGCAGTTCTTC. Translated, it gives CASSSQPGLGFNEQFF. Variable domain in full (rest from reference TRBV5-4 and TRBJ2-1): ETGVTQSPTHLIKTRGQQVTLRCSSQSGHNTVSWYQQALGQGPQFIFQYYREEENGRGNFPPRFSGLQFPNYSSELNVNALELDDSALYLCASSSQPGLGFNEQFFGPGTRLTVL.

This clone was counted between two and nine times. The chain is built from TRBV28 and TRBJ2-7, with D tentatively TRBD1 (6 bases). V gave up 7 bases and J gave up 5 bases, with 12 bases separating them. The CDR3 covers 12 residues. Germline lookup yields CDR1 MDHEN and CDR2 SYDVKM. The CDR3, as DNA: TGTGCCAGCACCGATCCAGGGGACGAGCAGTACTTC. Translating gives CASTDPGDEQYF.

The chain carries TRBV19 and TRBJ1-4; D is undetermined. From germline, CDR1 is LNHDA and CDR2 SQIVND (reference sequence). This CDR3 has 15 amino acids. V lost 3 bases and J lost 7, with 15 bases in between. The DNA for the CDR3 is TGTGCCAGTAGTATGATCCGGCCCCGGGGTGAAAAACTGTTTTTT. Translating gives CASSMIRPRGEKLFF. The whole variable domain, remainder taken from reference TRBV19 and TRBJ1-4, is DGGITQSPKYLFRKEGQNVTLSCEQNLNHDAMYWYRQDPGQGLRLIYYSQIVNDFQKGDIAEGYSVSREKKESFPLTVTSAQKNPTAFYLCASSMIRPRGEKLFFGSGTQLSVL.

The chain has TRBV7-9 and TRBJ1-1; D ambiguous. The V end lost 5 bases, the J end lost 7 bases, and 11 bases lay between the germline ends. The CDR3 sequence is 12 residues long. CDR1 and CDR2 (germline): SEHNR, FQNEAQ (reference sequence). This CDR3 reads CASSRTGGEAFF. CDR3 coding DNA: TGTGCCAGCAGCCGGACGGGCGGTGAAGCTTTCTTT. Looking up the rest from reference TRBV7-9 and TRBJ1-1 gives the full variable domain: DTGVSQNPRHKITKRGQNVTFRCDPISEHNRLYWYRQTLGQGPEFLTYFQNEAQLEKSRLLSDRFSAERPKGSFSTLEIQRTEQGDSAMYLCASSRTGGEAFFGQGTRLTVV.

The J gene is TRBJ1-4, the V gene TRBV11-2; D call uncertain. Trimming took off 2 bases at V and 7 bases at J, with 11 bases between the two ends. The CDR3 covers 14 residues. Germline assignment: CDR1 SGHAT and CDR2 FQNNGV. The CDR3 DNA follows: TGTGCCAGCAGCTTACGGCTGGGTCCTGAAAAACTGTTTTTT. Translation: CASSLRLGPEKLFF.

The chain uses TRBV6-1 and TRBJ2-7; D gene unclear. The CDR3 length is 12 residues. V shed 11 bases and J shed 4 bases, with 15 bases lying between them. CDR1 and CDR2 (germline): MNHNS, SASEGT. The CDR3 is CAARSPAYEQYF. In DNA, the CDR3 is TGTGCCGCCCGATCCCCAGCTTACGAGCAGTACTTC.

The chain combines TRBV10-3 with TRBJ2-2; no reliable D call. The CDR3 loop spans 18 amino acids. The V end was cut by 2 bases, the J end by 4 bases, with 20 bases between. Per the germline V gene, CDR1 is ENHRY and CDR2 is SYGVKD. CDR3 coding DNA: TGTGCCATCAGTGAGGGAACCTACTCCCACCGGAGCACCGGGGAGCTGTTTTTT. Translation: CAISEGTYSHRSTGELFF.

This chain uses TRBV5-1 with TRBJ1-2; TRBD1 aligns across 11 bases. V shed 1 base, J shed 7 bases, and the junction held 3 bases outside the gene matches. Germline V gene lookup returns CDR1 SGHRS and CDR2 YFSETQ. The CDR3 covers 14 residues. This CDR3 reads CASSLTGTGGGYTF. DNA for the CDR3: TGCGCCAGCAGCTTGACCGGGACAGGGGGTGGCTACACCTTC.

The chain combines TRBV30 with TRBJ2-2; 7 bases are shared with TRBD2. The germline V gene has CDR1 GTSNPN and CDR2 SVGIG (reference sequence). There are 15 residues in the CDR3. The V segment lost 4 bases and the J segment 5 bases; nucleotides outside the gene matches: 10. The CDR3 spells CAWTSGGASTGELFF. CDR3 sequence (DNA): TGTGCCTGGACTAGCGGAGGGGCGAGTACCGGGGAGCTGTTTTTT.

The gene calls are TRBV19 and TRBJ2-3; D may be TRBD2 (6 bases). CDR1 is LNHDA and CDR2 is SQIVND in the germline V gene (reference sequence). The CDR3 loop spans 15 amino acids. Trimming removed 4 bases from V and 0 bases from J, with 11 bases in between. CDR3 region: CASSTGVRSTDTQYF. The CDR3 DNA reads TGTGCCAGTAGTACGGGGGTTCGTAGCACAGATACGCAGTATTTT.

The chain joins TRBV18 to TRBJ1-1; no firm D call. Trimming removed 6 bases from V and 0 bases from J, with 17 bases in between. The CDR3 contains 16 residues. The germline V gene encodes CDR1 KGHSH and CDR2 LQKENI. CDR3 bases: TGTGCCAGCTCCCTGAACTTAATACCTATGAACACTGAAGCTTTCTTT. Amino acid sequence: CASSLNLIPMNTEAFF.

The chain links TRBV11-3 to TRBJ1-3; D may be TRBD1 (5 bases). Per germline, CDR1 SGHNT and CDR2 YENEEA. This CDR3 is built from 16 residues. The V end was cut by 4 bases, the J end by 3 bases, with 16 bases between. CDR3 loop: CASSSPTGVGGNTIYF. The CDR3, as DNA: TGTGCCAGCAGCTCTCCTACAGGAGTTGGTGGAAACACCATATATTTT.

Comment on this clone: A read error is possible here, since a much larger clone lies one base away. The rearrangement uses TRBV7-2 and TRBJ1-5; 9 bases map to TRBD1. Germline V gene sequence: CDR1 SGHTA, CDR2 FQGNSA. V gave up 5 bases and J gave up 2 bases; unmatched junction bases: 1. The CDR3 covers 14 residues. CDR3 bases: TGTGCCAGCAGCCGGACAGGGGGCAATCAGCCCCAGCATTTT. Amino acid sequence: CASSRTGGNQPQHF.